This TCR beta chain was sequenced in a study of cytomegalovirus exposure and HLA in healthy donors. Notes on the study in general: Across donors, presence/absence analyses took sequencing depth to be roughly uniform.

PCR amplification relied on 60 Vbeta primers (plus 13 Jbeta primers). Only in-frame clones appear in the TCRdb table, and some are missing; sequencing was by immunoSEQ multiplex PCR. This table holds 50,000 or so clones, about 77% found once. The table lists this clone with a count of one. Antigen: not known. The specimen sequenced was PBMCs. This sequence originates from a female donor in good health and CMV-seronegative.

The CDR3 sequence is CASSLRQRERPQHF. CDR3 DNA: TGTGCCAGCAGTTTAAGGCAGCGGGAAAGGCCCCAGCATTTT. The V gene is TRBV27, the J gene TRBJ1-5; D is unclear. CDR1 MNHEY and CDR2 SMNVEV come from the germline V gene (reference sequence). The V gene lost 2 bases and the J gene lost 9 bases, with 14 bases spanning the gap. The CDR3 covers 14 residues.